The 28 T cell receptor beta chains in this list originate from one sample, sequenced in a study of T cells after somatic rescue of genetic block. Sequencing was performed with immunoSEQ multiplex PCR; in TCRdb, only in-frame clones are kept and a portion is missing. The data contain around 100,000 clones, 75% to 95% of them singletons. Sequenced input: peripheral blood mononuclear cells (PBMCs). These receptors were collected from a woman between 18 and 29 years old.

The chain has TRBV5-3 and TRBJ1-4, with 9 bases that match TRBD1. TRBV5-3 is an ORF; its function is uncertain. CDR3 length: 15 amino acids. Trimming cost V 2 bases and J 7 bases; bases outside gene matches: 6. CDR3 in amino acids: CARSFRDREGEKLFF. The DNA of the CDR3 is TGTGCCAGAAGCTTCCGGGACAGGGAAGGTGAAAAACTGTTTTTT.

This clone was observed a handful of times. The V gene is TRBV27, the J gene TRBJ1-5; D is unresolved. The CDR3 spans 17 residues. Trimming pared 6 bases from V and 4 bases from J, leaving 22 bases between. CDR1 and CDR2 (germline): MNHEY, SMNVEV (reference sequence). CDR3 sequence: CASSPSEAAKRNQPQHF. The DNA for the CDR3 is TGTGCCAGCAGCCCTTCCGAGGCAGCCAAACGTAATCAGCCCCAGCATTTT.

This chain uses TRBV6-5 with TRBJ2-7, with TRBD1 matching 8 bases. Germline values: CDR1 MNHEY, CDR2 SVGAGI. This CDR3 comprises 14 residues. Losses at the gene ends were 6 bases for V and 6 bases for J; bases not matched to a gene: 10. CDR3 residues: CASRDRDDSGEQYF. As DNA, the CDR3 is TGTGCCAGCAGGGACAGGGACGATTCAGGCGAGCAGTACTTC.

This chain links TRBV18 with TRBJ2-3, with 7 bases matching TRBD2. Trimming took 6 bases from V and 3 from J; bases not matched to a gene: 12. The germline gives CDR1 KGHSH, CDR2 LQKENI. The CDR3 has 16 amino acids. Here the CDR3 DNA reads TGTGCCAGCTCCCCTTTTGGGGGGGACGGGACAGATACGCAGTATTTT. Protein sequence: CASSPFGGDGTDTQYF.

The chain is built from TRBV6-1 and TRBJ1-1; TRBD1 matches 10 bases. Trimming took 6 bases from V and 6 from J; bases not matched to a gene: 4. The germline V gene encodes CDR1 MNHNS and CDR2 SASEGT. The CDR3 runs to 13 residues. The CDR3 sequence: CASRMTGGSEAFF. CDR3 in DNA: TGTGCCAGCAGGATGACAGGGGGCTCTGAAGCTTTCTTT.

The chain couples TRBV27 to TRBJ1-5; perhaps TRBD1 as D (5 bases). The CDR3 is 13 amino acids. Between the trimmed V and J ends, which lost 5 bases and 7 bases, there was a span of 12 bases. Germline V CDR1 and CDR2: MNHEY, SMNVEV (reference sequence). CDR3 in DNA: TGTGCCAGCAGTAAACCAGGGAGCCAGCCCCAGCATTTT. Amino acid sequence: CASSKPGSQPQHF.

This chain uses TRBV7-9 with TRBJ1-1; 7 nucleotides line up with TRBD1. V shed 5 bases and J 0 bases; nucleotides not matched to a gene: 12. This CDR3 has 17 residues. Germline V gives CDR1 SEHNR, CDR2 FQNEAQ (reference sequence). CDR3 sequence reads: CASSLFPGQKMNTEAFF. CDR3 nucleotide sequence: TGTGCCAGCAGCCTGTTCCCGGGACAGAAAATGAACACTGAAGCTTTCTTT.

This clone was seen a single time. This rearrangement joins TRBV2 to TRBJ1-1; tentative D call: TRBD1 (5 bases). The CDR3 sequence is 14 residues long. The germline V gene encodes CDR1 SNHLY and CDR2 FYNNEI. With 6 bases removed from V and 5 bases from J, the gap between germline ends came to 16 bases. The DNA of the CDR3 is TGTGCCAGCAGAACTCCTGGGGCCAGGACTGAAGCTTTCTTT. Its protein product is CASRTPGARTEAFF.

DNA of the CDR3: TGTGCCAGCAGACCGACAGGGGGAGGGGAGACCCAGTACTTC. This translates into CASRPTGGGETQYF. The V call is TRBV28, the J call TRBJ2-5; 9 positions agree with TRBD1. Per the germline V gene, CDR1 is MDHEN and CDR2 is SYDVKM. The CDR3 sequence is 14 residues long. Trimming at V came to 6 bases and at J to 5 bases, leaving 7 bases not matched to a gene.

The J gene is TRBJ1-5, the V gene TRBV5-5; no clear D gene. Trimming cost V 0 bases and J 5 bases, with 6 bases left between them. The length of the CDR3 is 13 residues. CDR1 SGHKS and CDR2 YYEKEE come from the germline V gene (reference sequence). The CDR3 bases are TGTGCCAGCAGCTTGGTCCCAGATCAGCCCCAGCATTTT. As protein: CASSLVPDQPQHF.

The genes are TRBV29-1 and TRBJ1-1, with 9 bases identical to TRBD1. The CDR3 covers 11 residues. Germline assignment: CDR1 SQVTM and CDR2 ANQGSEA. The DNA of the CDR3 is TGCAGGGGACAGGGAGAAACTGAAGCTTTCTTT. Translation gives CRGQGETEAFF.

This clone was observed a single time. This rearrangement joins TRBV7-9 to TRBJ1-4; 11 positions agree with TRBD1. The germline V gene has CDR1 SEHNR and CDR2 FQNEAQ (reference sequence). The CDR3 totals 15 residues. Losses at the gene ends were 3 bases for V and 8 bases for J; bases not matched to a gene: 5. CDR3 in DNA: TGTGCCAGCAGCTTCTGGACAGGGGGCGAGGAAAAACTGTTTTTT. This sequence encodes CASSFWTGGEEKLFF. The full variable domain, with the rest looked up from reference TRBV7-9 and TRBJ1-4, is DTGVSQNPRHKITKRGQNVTFRCDPISEHNRLYWYRQTLGQGPEFLTYFQNEAQLEKSRLLSDRFSAERPKGSFSTLEIQRTEQGDSAMYLCASSFWTGGEEKLFFGSGTQLSVL.

The J gene is TRBJ2-5, the V gene TRBV19; D possibly corresponds to TRBD1 (5 bases). The CDR3 contains 15 residues. From germline, CDR1 is LNHDA and CDR2 SQIVND (reference sequence). V dropped 3 bases and J dropped 3 bases, with 14 bases sitting between them. This chain's CDR3 is CASSIRRGAEETQYF. The CDR3 region has the DNA TGTGCCAGTAGTATTCGAAGGGGCGCAGAAGAGACCCAGTACTTC.

The rearrangement joins TRBV5-1 to TRBJ2-3; a weak D match, TRBD2 (7 bases). CDR1 and CDR2 from the germline V gene are SGHRS and YFSETQ. Between the trimmed V and J ends, which lost 4 bases and 3 bases, there was a span of 15 bases. The CDR3 extends over 15 amino acids. The CDR3 sequence is CASSGGALVTDTQYF. The CDR3 DNA is TGCGCCAGCAGCGGGGGGGCTTTGGTAACAGATACGCAGTATTTT.

The chain employs TRBV19 and TRBJ1-2, with D unclear. Per the germline V gene, CDR1 is LNHDA and CDR2 is SQIVND (reference sequence). Trimming took off 9 bases at V and 6 bases at J, with 14 bases between the two ends. This CDR3 region has 12 residues. The CDR3 coding sequence is TGTGCCAGCCCGGGCCTACTAGATGGCTACACCTTC. Protein product: CASPGLLDGYTF.

Only one count was recorded for this clone. Here the CDR3 reads CASSLHGSSYEQYF. Written as DNA, the CDR3 is TGTGCCAGCAGCTTACATGGGAGCTCCTACGAGCAGTACTTC. The chain links TRBV7-2 to TRBJ2-7; a weak D match, TRBD2 (5 bases). This CDR3 region has 14 residues. V was clipped by 2 bases and J by 0 bases, with 8 bases between them. Germline CDR1 SGHTA, CDR2 FQGNSA. Full variable domain (rest looked up from reference TRBV7-2 and TRBJ2-7): GAGVSQSPSNKVTEKGKDVELRCDPISGHTALYWYRQSLGQGLEFLIYFQGNSAPDKSGLPSDRFSAERTGGSVSTLTIQRTQQEDSAVYLCASSLHGSSYEQYFGPGTRLTVT.

This chain uses TRBV2 with TRBJ2-6; D call uncertain. The germline CDR1 and CDR2 sequences are SNHLY and FYNNEI. The CDR3 has 16 residues. V gave up 5 bases and J gave up 0 bases, with 11 bases separating them. The CDR3 coding sequence is TGTGCCAGCAGTCGCTCGAACCCCTCTGGGGCCAACGTCCTGACTTTC. It translates to CASSRSNPSGANVLTF.

The chain couples TRBV1 to TRBJ1-4; the table's D call, TRBD1, has no DNA check behind it. TRBV1 is described as a pseudogene. The CDR3 spans 14 residues. CDR3 amino acids: CTSSTWQGHEKLFF. The CDR3 DNA is TGCACCAGCAGTACCTGGCAGGGCCATGAAAAACTGTTTTTT.

The V and J genes are TRBV6-6 and TRBJ2-5; D is unresolved. CDR3 length: 11 residues. Trimming shortened V by 6 bases and J by 1 base, and 3 bases separated the two germline ends. The germline V gene has CDR1 MNHNY and CDR2 SVGAGI (reference sequence). The CDR3: CASSLQETQYF. CDR3 coding DNA: TGTGCCAGCAGCCTCCAAGAGACCCAGTACTTC.

The rearrangement joins TRBV25-1 to TRBJ1-2; 9 nucleotides line up with TRBD1. The V gene's germline CDR1 is MGHDK and CDR2 SYGVNS. The V segment lost 5 bases and the J segment 11 bases; nucleotides outside the gene matches: 3. This CDR3 has 11 amino acids. The CDR3 nucleotides are TGTGCCAGCAGTTCCGGGACAGGGTACACCTTC. This encodes CASSSGTGYTF.

This clone was picked up one time. The chain carries TRBV5-1 and TRBJ2-7, with D perhaps being TRBD1 or TRBD2 (5 bases each). Between the trimmed V and J ends, which lost 1 base and 4 bases, there was a span of 15 bases. The CDR3 spans 15 residues. The germline V gene has CDR1 SGHRS and CDR2 YFSETQ. The CDR3 spells CASSLSGATIYEQYF. For the CDR3, the DNA is TGCGCCAGCAGCTTGTCCGGGGCTACAATTTACGAGCAGTACTTC.

This rearrangement joins TRBV4-3 to TRBJ2-5, with 15 bases lining up with TRBD2. This CDR3 has 16 residues. The germline V gene has CDR1 LGHNA and CDR2 YSLEER. V dropped 3 bases and J dropped 2; count of bases not matched to a gene: 1. CDR3 DNA sequence: TGCGCCAGCAGCCAGGGACTAGCGGGGGGACAAGAGACCCAGTACTTC. It specifies CASSQGLAGGQETQYF.

V is TRBV5-1 and J is TRBJ2-3, with D uncertain. This CDR3 has 11 residues. Germline CDR1 SGHRS, CDR2 YFSETQ. The V gene lost 2 bases and the J gene lost 6 bases, with 4 bases spanning the gap. In DNA form, the CDR3 reads TGCGCCAGCAGCTTCCTGGATACGCAGTATTTT. Its translation is CASSFLDTQYF.

The chain has TRBV9 and TRBJ2-1; 7 bases are a match to TRBD2. The CDR3 spans 17 residues. Germline V gene lookup returns CDR1 SGDLS and CDR2 YYNGEE. V shed 4 bases and J 4 bases; nucleotides not matched to a gene: 14. The CDR3, as DNA: TGTGCCAGCAGCCCCCTTTCGGGGGGTCTAGGTTACAATGAGCAGTTCTTC. Residues: CASSPLSGGLGYNEQFF.

The CDR3 nucleotides read TGCGCCAGCAGCCCGGGACAGGGAGGCGAGCAGTACTTC. Amino acid sequence: CASSPGQGGEQYF. V usage is TRBV4-3 and J usage is TRBJ2-7; 9 bases map to TRBD1. Germline-derived CDR1 and CDR2 are LGHNA and YSLEER. V dropped 4 bases and J dropped 6; count of bases not matched to a gene: 4. The CDR3 contains 13 residues.

The chain uses TRBV7-2 and TRBJ2-5, with a tentative D call TRBD1 (6 bases). The CDR3 runs 14 residues. Trimming removed 5 bases at V and 2 bases at J, with 12 bases between. The germline gives CDR1 SGHTA, CDR2 FQGNSA. CDR3 protein: CASSRGQNQETQYF. In DNA, the CDR3 is TGTGCCAGCAGCCGTGGACAGAATCAAGAGACCCAGTACTTC.

The chain is built from TRBV9 and TRBJ1-1; possible D gene TRBD1, 6 bases. The V gene lost 5 bases and the J gene lost 4 bases, with 15 bases spanning the gap. The CDR3 runs 14 residues. Germline V gene sequence: CDR1 SGDLS, CDR2 YYNGEE. DNA of the CDR3: TGTGCCAGCAGTGTACAGGGAGGGAGCACTGAAGCTTTCTTT. Translated: CASSVQGGSTEAFF.

This chain joins TRBV10-2 and TRBJ1-1; TRBD1 might be the D (6 bases). In germline, CDR1 is WSHSY, CDR2 SAAADI. The CDR3 is 13 amino acids. Trimming removed 5 bases from V and 3 bases from J, with 10 bases in between. The CDR3 spells CASSRDTYTEAFF. CDR3 sequence (DNA): TGCGCCAGCAGTAGGGACACCTACACTGAAGCTTTCTTT.